A single sample is the source of the 13 T cell receptor beta chains below, sequenced in a study of T cells expressing NK-cell markers. TCRdb reprocessed the 5' RACE reads, keeping one entry per CDR3 protein, no DNA. This repertoire includes under 500,000 distinct CDR3 sequences. The material sequenced was blood T cells: a sorted CD56 or NKG2C T cell subset, CD4+ or CD8+ T cells, or bulk PBMC T cells (not recorded which). The receptor set was obtained from a woman aged 18-70 years in good health.

The chain joins TRBV29-1 to TRBJ2-3; TCRdb gives TRBD2 as the D gene, but with no DNA this cannot be confirmed. CDR3 length equals 14 residues. In germline, CDR1 is SQVTM, CDR2 ANQGSEA. CDR3 sequence: CSVEGLANADTQYF.

This chain's CDR3 is CSARLPWADSMTDTQYF. The chain recombines TRBV20-1 with TRBJ2-3; the TRBD1 assignment by TCRdb is unverifiable without DNA. This CDR3 has 17 residues. The germline CDR1 and CDR2 sequences are DFQATT and SNEGSKA (reference sequence).

The gene calls are TRBV20-1 and TRBJ1-1; no DNA is available, so the TRBD1 call from TCRdb remains unchecked. CDR1 is DFQATT, CDR2 SNEGSKA, per germline (reference sequence). This CDR3 is built from 14 residues. CDR3 sequence reads: CSASGRGPNTEAFF.

The J gene is TRBJ2-3, the V gene TRBV20-1; TCRdb's D call of TRBD1 is untestable without DNA. This CDR3 is 15 amino acids long. Germline V lookup: CDR1 DFQATT, CDR2 SNEGSKA (reference sequence). CDR3 in amino acids: CSARGGGNPTDTQYF.

V usage is TRBV14 and J usage is TRBJ2-2; the TCRdb call, TRBD1, lacks DNA for checking. Germline V lookup: CDR1 SGHDN, CDR2 FVKESK. This CDR3 comprises 15 residues. CDR3 amino acids: CASSQDPRLLGELYF.

CDR3 sequence: CASSQDRGRGWGPQYF. The chain uses TRBV4-3 and TRBJ2-3; TCRdb's D call of TRBD1 is untestable without DNA. The CDR3 has 16 residues. Germline V gene lookup returns CDR1 LGHNA and CDR2 YSLEER.

The chain employs TRBV20-1 and TRBJ1-2; the D call from TCRdb, TRBD1, cannot be confirmed without DNA. Germline V lookup: CDR1 DFQATT, CDR2 SNEGSKA (reference sequence). CDR3 length: 15 amino acids. This CDR3 is CSASGTGAYAVGYTF.

The chain combines TRBV18 with TRBJ2-5. Germline V gene lookup returns CDR1 KGHSH and CDR2 LQKENI. The CDR3 loop spans 13 amino acids. CDR3 amino acids: CASSPPAEETQYF.

V and J are TRBV6-1 and TRBJ2-5; TCRdb proposes TRBD2, but this gene call is untestable without DNA. Germline assignment: CDR1 MNHNS and CDR2 SASEGT. CDR3 size: 14 residues. CDR3: CASSEAGSRETQYF.

The V gene is TRBV13, the J gene TRBJ1-5. The germline V gene has CDR1 PRHDT and CDR2 FYEKMQ (reference sequence). The CDR3 spans 12 residues. CDR3 sequence: CASSVNGQPQHF.

This CDR3 reads CASSSIHTGVNSPLHF. The V gene is TRBV7-9, the J gene TRBJ1-6; TCRdb's D gene call, TRBD1, goes unchecked for lack of DNA. CDR3 size: 16 residues. From germline, CDR1 is SEHNR and CDR2 FQNEAQ (reference sequence).

The V and J genes are TRBV29-1 and TRBJ1-1; absent DNA, TCRdb's TRBD1 call cannot be checked. The length of the CDR3 is 13 residues. The germline gives CDR1 SQVTM, CDR2 ANQGSEA. The CDR3 is CSVHDRGGTEAFF.

V is TRBV12-3 or TRBV12-4 and J is TRBJ2-1; TCRdb lists TRBD1, though no DNA is available to test this call. The CDR3 runs to 12 residues. Here the CDR3 reads CASSYPWDRSFF.